The source of this T cell receptor (beta chain) is a study of cytomegalovirus exposure and HLA in healthy donors. Concerning this clone: Its matching antigen is unknown.

Vbeta (60) and Jbeta (13) primers were used in the PCR. Here immunoSEQ multiplex PCR was the method, and the copy in TCRdb shows in-frame clones only, minus some. The data hold 100,000 or so clones, with 76% observed a single time. Broader study findings: The study flagged some 170 TCR beta chains as cytomegalovirus-associated. As a later analysis showed, several of the most significant clusters appeared to be linked to common viral pathogens.

CDR1 is SGHTA, CDR2 FQGTGA, per germline. V shed 5 bases, J shed 1 base, and the junction held 10 bases outside the gene matches. The CDR3 sequence is 17 residues long. The chain recombines TRBV7-3 with TRBJ2-2; 7 bases align to TRBD1. The clonotype was recovered from a woman aged 35 to 49 in good health and CMV-seropositive. The sequencing input was PBMCs. The DNA of the CDR3 is TGTGCCAGCAGCAACCTGGGACAGAGTCTGAACACCGGGGAGCTGTTTTTT. It yields the protein CASSNLGQSLNTGELFF.